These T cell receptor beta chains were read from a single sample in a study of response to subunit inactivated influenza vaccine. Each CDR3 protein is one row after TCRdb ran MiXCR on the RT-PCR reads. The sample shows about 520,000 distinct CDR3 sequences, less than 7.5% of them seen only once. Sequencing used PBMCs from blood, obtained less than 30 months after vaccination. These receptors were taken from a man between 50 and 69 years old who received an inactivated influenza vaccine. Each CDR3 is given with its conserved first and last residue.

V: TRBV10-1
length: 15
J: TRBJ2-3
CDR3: CASSETIGSTDTQYF

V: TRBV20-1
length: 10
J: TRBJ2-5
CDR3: CSGWRETQYF

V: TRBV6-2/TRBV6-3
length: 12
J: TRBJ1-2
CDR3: CASRPDLGGYTF

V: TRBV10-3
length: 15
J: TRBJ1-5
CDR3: CAIRAGTDSNQPQHF

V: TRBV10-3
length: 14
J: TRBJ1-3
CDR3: CAISDSTSGNTIYF

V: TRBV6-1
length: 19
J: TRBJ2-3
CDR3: CASRSPRGLAGGNTDTQYF

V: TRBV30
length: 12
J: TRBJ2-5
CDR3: CAWIDRKETQYF

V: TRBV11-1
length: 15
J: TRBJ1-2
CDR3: CASSPTGGSGYGYTF

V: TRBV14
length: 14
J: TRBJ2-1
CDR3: CASSQRVSYNEQFF

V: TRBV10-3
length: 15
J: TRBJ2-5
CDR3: CAISPQLGHKETQYF

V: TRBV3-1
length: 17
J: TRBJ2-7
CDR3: CASSHPLGGQGSYEQYF

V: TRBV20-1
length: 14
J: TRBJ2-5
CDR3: CSATSGGAIETQYF

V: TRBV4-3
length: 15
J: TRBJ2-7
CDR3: CASSQVLAGPYEQYF

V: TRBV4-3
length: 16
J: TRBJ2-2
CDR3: CASSRGLAGVSGELFF

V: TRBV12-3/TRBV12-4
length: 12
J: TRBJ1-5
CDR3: CASSLGTQPQHF

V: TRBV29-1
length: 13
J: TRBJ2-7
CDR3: CSVRDGDSYEQYF

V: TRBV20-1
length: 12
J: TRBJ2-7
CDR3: CSAKGVAYEQYF

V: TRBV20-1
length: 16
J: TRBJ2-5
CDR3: CSARDLGTGIQETQYF

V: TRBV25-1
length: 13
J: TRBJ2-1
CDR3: CASRLTSEGEQFF

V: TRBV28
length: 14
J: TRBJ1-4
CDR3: CASRLTGVNEKLFF

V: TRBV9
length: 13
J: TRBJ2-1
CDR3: CASSADRYNEQFF

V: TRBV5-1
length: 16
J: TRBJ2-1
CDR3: CASRISLAATYNEQFF

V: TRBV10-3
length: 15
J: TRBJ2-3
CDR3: CASEERLSSTDTQYF

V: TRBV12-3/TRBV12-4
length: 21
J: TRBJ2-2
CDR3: CASSLVMRGLAGGLNTGELFF

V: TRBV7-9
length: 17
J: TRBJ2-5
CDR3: CASSLAALATYQETQYF

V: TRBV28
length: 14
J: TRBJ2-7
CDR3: CASSSTDVAYEQYF

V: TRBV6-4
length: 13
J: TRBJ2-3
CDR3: CASSDWVSDTQYF

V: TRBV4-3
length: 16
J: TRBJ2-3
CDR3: CASSPGLAVDTDTQYF

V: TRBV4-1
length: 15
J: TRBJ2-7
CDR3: CASSQEGAPFYEQYF

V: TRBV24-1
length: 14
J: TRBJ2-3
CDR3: CATSDLGSHDTQYF

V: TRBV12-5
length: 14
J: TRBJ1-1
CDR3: CASGPQGGETEAFF

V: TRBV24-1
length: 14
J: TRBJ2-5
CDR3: CATLLGRFQETQYF

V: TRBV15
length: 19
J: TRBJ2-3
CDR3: CATSREGTSGLISTDTQYF